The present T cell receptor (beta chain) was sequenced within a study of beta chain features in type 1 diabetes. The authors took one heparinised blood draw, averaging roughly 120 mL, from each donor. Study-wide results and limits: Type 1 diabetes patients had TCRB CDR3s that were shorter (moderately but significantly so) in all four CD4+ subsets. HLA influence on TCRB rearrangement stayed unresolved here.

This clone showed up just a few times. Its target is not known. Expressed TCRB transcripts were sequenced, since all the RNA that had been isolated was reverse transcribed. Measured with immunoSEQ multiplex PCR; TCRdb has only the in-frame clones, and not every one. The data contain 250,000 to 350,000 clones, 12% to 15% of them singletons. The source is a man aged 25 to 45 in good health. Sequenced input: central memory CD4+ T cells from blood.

The DNA for the CDR3 is TGTGCCAGCTCCACCGCCCCGGGACAGGGAAAGGCCTATGGCTACACCTTC. Its protein is CASSTAPGQGKAYGYTF. This chain links TRBV19 with TRBJ1-2; 9 nucleotides match TRBD1. The V segment lost 9 bases and the J segment 4 bases; nucleotides outside the gene matches: 18. Germline-derived CDR1 and CDR2 are LNHDA and SQIVND (reference sequence). CDR3 length: 17 residues.